A single sample gave rise to the 3 T cell receptor beta chains below, sequenced in a study of human thymus T cells. This table comes from immunoSEQ multiplex PCR, and its TCRdb copy is limited to in-frame clones, with some not included. The sample gives fewer than 55,000 clones, 94% of which show up once; about 0.13% is in the top ten. The material sequenced was blood. The origin of the receptors is a boy under two years old with a congenital heart defect but otherwise immunologically healthy.

The chain recombines TRBV5-1 with TRBJ1-2; possible D gene TRBD1, 6 bases. Deletions cut 4 bases from V and 7 bases from J, with 11 bases between. This CDR3 has 12 amino acids. Germline-derived CDR1 and CDR2 are SGHRS and YFSETQ. CDR3 in DNA: TGCGCCAGCAGCCGAGACAGGCCTGGCTACACCTTC. Translation: CASSRDRPGYTF.

The chain employs TRBV5-4 and TRBJ2-3; D is unclear. V dropped 0 bases and J dropped 0 bases, with 2 bases sitting between them. The CDR3 has 13 amino acids. CDR1 is SGHNT and CDR2 is YYREEE in the germline V gene (reference sequence). This chain's CDR3 is CASSLESTDTQYF. CDR3 nucleotides: TGTGCCAGCAGCTTGGAAAGCACAGATACGCAGTATTTT.

This clone was detected only a few times. The rearrangement uses TRBV11-2 and TRBJ2-7; 7 bases agree with TRBD2. With 1 base clipped from V and 3 bases from J, the junction kept 0 bases outside the gene matches. The CDR3 consists of 13 residues. Per the germline V gene, CDR1 is SGHAT and CDR2 is FQNNGV. The CDR3 here is CASSLGGGYEQYF. CDR3 sequence (DNA): TGTGCCAGCAGCTTAGGCGGGGGCTACGAGCAGTACTTC. Supplemented by reference TRBV11-2 and TRBJ2-7, the full variable domain reads EAGVAQSPRYKIIEKRQSVAFWCNPISGHATLYWYQQILGQGPKLLIQFQNNGVVDDSQLPKDRFSAERLKGVDSTLKIQPAKLEDSAVYLCASSLGGGYEQYFGPGTRLTVT.